This T cell receptor (beta chain) was recovered during a study of lymphopenia after photon versus proton radiotherapy. Regarding the study as a whole: After lymphocyte nadir, photon-treated repertoires showed oligoclonal expansion, especially CD8+ Temra.

CDR3 size: 16 residues. Germline trimming cut 5 bases from V and 3 bases from J; bases unmatched to any gene: 9. In germline, CDR1 is SGHTA, CDR2 FQGNSA. Profiled with immunoSEQ multiplex PCR; TCRdb holds only in-frame clones, not every one. The repertoire has more than 45,000 clones, around 84% of them found once; the top ten carry approximately 2%. Remarks on this clone: The antigen is undetermined.

This sequence was found in a man in his fifties or sixties with pancreatic cancer. The sequenced sample was peripheral blood, obtained from a patient treated with proton-based radiotherapy. The chain joins TRBV7-2 to TRBJ2-4, with TRBD2 identical over 8 bases. CDR3 sequence reads: CASSLSGRVVKNIQYF. The CDR3 nucleotides read TGTGCCAGCAGCCTAAGCGGGAGAGTCGTCAAAAACATTCAGTACTTC.